These 23 T cell receptor beta chains share one sample of origin, sequenced in a study of T cells in narcolepsy. Repertoires were generated with immunoSEQ multiplex PCR, while TCRdb's copy carries only in-frame clones and drops some. The sample includes approximately 16,000 clones, around 70% seen only once; the top ten take more than 13%. Sequenced input: CD45RA- memory CD8+ T cells from PBMCs. Receptors were obtained from a human donor with narcolepsy.

This rearrangement joins TRBV2 to TRBJ1-5; D is ambiguous. With 5 bases removed from V and 2 bases from J, the gap between germline ends came to 13 bases. In germline, CDR1 is SNHLY, CDR2 FYNNEI. The CDR3 has 15 residues. CDR3 bases: TGTGCCAGCAGTCCGACACCTTCGGGCAATCAGCCCCAGCATTTT. It is translated as CASSPTPSGNQPQHF.

This rearrangement joins TRBV19 to TRBJ2-3; TRBD2 agrees at 7 bases. The V segment lost 0 bases and the J segment 3 bases; nucleotides outside the gene matches: 6. The length of the CDR3 is 16 residues. Germline V lookup: CDR1 LNHDA, CDR2 SQIVND (reference sequence). CDR3 nucleotide sequence: TGTGCCAGTAGTATAGATGACGGGGGGTTTACAGATACGCAGTATTTT. Its translation is CASSIDDGGFTDTQYF.

The chain uses TRBV11-2 and TRBJ2-7, with TRBD2 identical over 10 bases. Germline CDR1 is SGHAT and CDR2 is FQNNGV. This CDR3 is built from 15 residues. J lost 4 bases, V lost 1 base, and 4 bases had no gene match. The CDR3 here is CASSLASGSIYEQYF. CDR3 coding DNA: TGTGCCAGCAGCTTAGCTAGCGGGAGTATTTACGAGCAGTACTTC.

This chain connects TRBV18 to TRBJ2-7; D is unresolved. This CDR3 contains 13 residues. Trimming removed 2 bases from V and 6 bases from J, with 11 bases in between. Germline CDR1 reads KGHSH; CDR2 reads LQKENI. The DNA of the CDR3 is TGTGCCAGCTCACCAGGTTCGGCGTCCGAGCAGTACTTC. This gives the protein CASSPGSASEQYF.

V and J are TRBV9 and TRBJ2-5; no firm D call. CDR1 and CDR2 from the germline V gene are SGDLS and YYNGEE. This CDR3 is built from 12 residues. V lost 0 bases to trimming and J lost 5 bases, with 5 bases between them. The DNA of the CDR3 is TGTGCCAGCAGCGTAGGTGGGGAGACCCAGTACTTC. This encodes CASSVGGETQYF.

The table lists this clone with a count of one. The V gene is TRBV27, the J gene TRBJ1-5; 10 bases match TRBD1. After removal of 8 bases from V and 5 bases from J, the junction contained 9 bases not matched to a gene. Looked up from germline, CDR1 is MNHEY and CDR2 is SMNVEV (reference sequence). This CDR3 has 15 residues. The CDR3 loop is CASGPGQGLDQPQHF. The CDR3 DNA sequence: TGTGCCAGCGGACCGGGACAGGGGCTCGATCAGCCCCAGCATTTT.

This clone was counted a single time. This chain connects TRBV19 to TRBJ1-1; D unresolved. Trimming cost V 3 bases and J 2 bases, with 7 bases left between them. The V gene's germline CDR1 is LNHDA and CDR2 SQIVND (reference sequence). This CDR3 has 13 amino acids. CDR3: CASSIAANTEAFF. The CDR3, as DNA: TGTGCCAGTAGTATCGCGGCTAACACTGAAGCTTTCTTT.

The chain uses TRBV6-5 and TRBJ2-4; D gene unclear. Germline V CDR1 and CDR2: MNHEY, SVGAGI. Trimming removed 0 bases from V and 9 bases from J, with 9 bases in between. The length of the CDR3 is 13 residues. The CDR3 DNA is TGTGCCAGCAGTTACTCGAGTATAGGCATTCAGTACTTC. Its translation: CASSYSSIGIQYF.

V and J are TRBV27 and TRBJ1-1; 8 bases agree with TRBD1. After removal of 5 bases from V and 4 bases from J, the junction contained 9 bases not matched to a gene. Germline lookup yields CDR1 MNHEY and CDR2 SMNVEV (reference sequence). CDR3 size: 15 residues. DNA for the CDR3: TGTGCCAGCAGTCCACGACAGGGGTTAAGCACTGAAGCTTTCTTT. Translated: CASSPRQGLSTEAFF.

The chain employs TRBV7-6 and TRBJ1-1, with D uncertain. CDR3 size: 11 residues. Trimming took off 3 bases at V and 4 bases at J, with 3 bases between the two ends. Germline assignment: CDR1 SGHVS and CDR2 FNYEAQ. The CDR3 coding sequence is TGTGCCAGCAGCTTCGCCACTGAAGCTTTCTTT. It is translated as CASSFATEAFF.

This clone came up a few times. This chain joins TRBV25-1 and TRBJ1-1, with D tentatively TRBD1 (6 bases). Germline CDR1 is MGHDK and CDR2 is SYGVNS. This CDR3 is built from 15 residues. Between the trimmed V and J ends, which lost 3 bases and 3 bases, there was a span of 14 bases. This CDR3 reads CASSEGWGAHTEAFF. CDR3 nucleotides: TGTGCCAGCAGTGAGGGGTGGGGGGCCCACACTGAAGCTTTCTTT.

This clone was detected once. The genes are TRBV13 and TRBJ2-5; 8 bases agree with TRBD2. The germline V gene has CDR1 PRHDT and CDR2 FYEKMQ (reference sequence). V shed 0 bases and J 4 bases; nucleotides not matched to a gene: 4. CDR3 length: 15 residues. The CDR3: CASSLGAGEGETQYF. CDR3 nucleotides: TGTGCCAGCAGCTTAGGAGCGGGAGAAGGAGAGACCCAGTACTTC.

The V and J genes are TRBV19 and TRBJ2-5, with D possibly called TRBD1 or TRBD2 (5 bases each). The CDR3 consists of 15 residues. Germline values: CDR1 LNHDA, CDR2 SQIVND (reference sequence). V was cut by 0 bases and J by 3 bases, with 11 bases left in between. The CDR3 DNA follows: TGTGCCAGTAGTATAGACGGGACGGTTGAAGAGACCCAGTACTTC. Translating gives CASSIDGTVEETQYF.

This chain uses TRBV5-6 with TRBJ2-1; D might be TRBD2 (5 bases). The CDR3 is made up of 17 amino acids. The V end was cut by 3 bases, the J end by 4 bases, with 20 bases between. CDR1 and CDR2 from the germline V gene are SGHDT and YYEEEE. Here the CDR3 DNA reads TGTGCCAGCAGCTGGGGAGTCCCCTCTCCCTCTTACAATGAGCAGTTCTTC. Amino acids: CASSWGVPSPSYNEQFF.

J is TRBJ1-1 and V is TRBV6-5; 10 bases align to TRBD1. The trim removed 6 bases at V and 7 bases at J, leaving 11 bases unmatched. CDR3 size: 15 residues. Per germline, CDR1 MNHEY and CDR2 SVGAGI. CDR3: CASSQTGTGAIEAFF. CDR3 coding DNA: TGTGCCAGCAGCCAGACCGGGACAGGGGCGATTGAAGCTTTCTTT.

This rearrangement joins TRBV7-9 to TRBJ1-4; 10 positions match TRBD1. CDR1 is SEHNR and CDR2 is FQNEAQ in the germline V gene (reference sequence). The CDR3 is made up of 19 amino acids. The ends lost 5 bases at V and 3 bases at J; junction bases unmatched: 15. The CDR3 here is CASSPKEPGTGVSNEKLFF. The CDR3 DNA reads as TGTGCCAGCAGCCCGAAGGAACCCGGGACAGGGGTATCTAATGAAAAACTGTTTTTT.

This sequence joins TRBV6-5 and TRBJ1-2; 8 nucleotides align to TRBD1. Per germline, CDR1 MNHEY and CDR2 SVGAGI. V lost 5 bases to trimming and J lost 6 bases; unmatched junction nucleotides: 11. The CDR3 has 15 amino acids. CDR3 sequence: CASSLGQGGSDGYTF. For the CDR3, the DNA is TGTGCCAGCAGTCTCGGACAGGGAGGATCGGATGGCTACACCTTC.

The V call is TRBV6-1, the J call TRBJ2-7; D is unresolved. This CDR3 is 10 amino acids long. CDR1 is MNHNS, CDR2 SASEGT, per germline. V was trimmed by 6 bases and J by 8 bases, leaving 8 bases between them. CDR3 DNA: TGTGCCAGCAGCAAAGGGAAGCAGTACTTC. Translated: CASSKGKQYF.

This clone was seen more than once but under ten times. V and J are TRBV18 and TRBJ1-2, with D possibly matching TRBD1 (5 bases). Germline-derived CDR1 and CDR2 are KGHSH and LQKENI. The CDR3 covers 15 residues. V was shortened by 4 bases and J by 2 bases, with 14 bases between the two germline ends. The CDR3, as DNA: TGTGCCAGCTCACGGATAAGGGGTCCCAACTATGGCTACACCTTC. It translates to CASSRIRGPNYGYTF.

This clone occurred once. This sequence joins TRBV5-1 and TRBJ2-3; TRBD2 matches 11 bases. From germline, CDR1 is SGHRS and CDR2 YFSETQ. Trimming removed 2 bases from V and 0 bases from J; junction bases left unmatched: 11. The CDR3 is made up of 19 amino acids. CDR3 region: CASSLPEGTSGPSTDTQYF. CDR3 nucleotides: TGCGCCAGCAGCTTACCGGAAGGGACTAGCGGACCTAGCACAGATACGCAGTATTTT.

J is TRBJ1-2 and V is TRBV9, with D possibly being TRBD1 (5 bases). CDR3 length: 16 amino acids. With 0 bases removed from V and 3 bases from J, the gap between germline ends came to 15 bases. Germline CDR1 and CDR2: SGDLS and YYNGEE. The CDR3 region is CASSVATGRVDYGYTF. The CDR3 DNA reads as TGTGCCAGCAGCGTAGCTACCGGCAGGGTGGACTATGGCTACACCTTC.

This chain links TRBV7-6 with TRBJ2-7; 7 positions match TRBD1. The J segment lost 0 bases and the V segment lost 2 bases, leaving 13 bases of the junction unmatched. CDR3 length: 18 residues. Germline loops: CDR1 SGHVS, CDR2 FNYEAQ. The CDR3 region has the DNA TGTGCCAGCAGCTTAACCCTTTATCCGGGACAGTTCTCCTACGAGCAGTACTTC. Translated: CASSLTLYPGQFSYEQYF.

About this clone: The junction departs from germline at one end; a sequencing error may be responsible. The chain employs TRBV7-9 and TRBJ2-7, with D possibly matching TRBD2 (6 bases). CDR3 size: 13 residues. Germline V gene data show CDR1 as SEHNR and CDR2 as FQNEAQ (reference sequence). CDR3 bases: TGTGCCGGCAGCCCCAACGGGGGATACGAGCAGTACTTC. Protein sequence: CAGSPNGGYEQYF.